This T cell receptor beta chain was identified during a study of CD8 T cells in ankylosing spondylitis. Study-level points and caveats: From matched ankylosing spondylitis synovial fluid, disease-linked clones were reportedly recovered at significantly enriched levels. Disease-linked clones were CD8+ and relatively rare in peripheral blood.

Germline CDR1 reads LGHDT; CDR2 reads YNNKEL (reference sequence). The CDR3 runs to 15 residues. Construction of TCR beta libraries was performed using quantitative 5'-RACE with molecular barcodes. Via MiXCR, TCRdb re-called the 5' RACE reads, giving one row per CDR3 protein. The table records hundreds of thousands of distinct CDR3 sequences, roughly 22% of them present only once. With respect to this clonotype: Its antigen is as yet unknown. One end of the junction fails to match germline, which may point to a read error.

This receptor was obtained from a male donor with ankylosing spondylitis or in good health (not recorded which). The genes are TRBV3-1 and TRBJ2-1; 8 bases fit TRBD2. The specimen sequenced was blood, either unsorted or a sorted T cell fraction (not recorded which). CDR3 in amino acids: CASSLTGGPYNEQFF. In DNA form, the CDR3 reads TGCGCCAGCAGCCTCACGGGGGGGCCCTACAATGAGCAGTTCTTC.